Each of the 23 T cell receptor beta chains below was sequenced from the same sample in a study of early T cells in non-severe SARS-CoV-2 infection. MiXCR was run by TCRdb on the 5' RACE reads, yielding one entry per CDR3 protein. The table includes more than 65,000 distinct CDR3 sequences, under 15% detected once. Sequencing was performed on whole blood. These receptors all stem from an adult who was a healthcare worker with PCR-confirmed SARS-CoV-2 infection or an uninfected control (not recorded which).

Ten or more counts support this clonotype. V is TRBV7-9 and J is TRBJ1-3; D unclear. Germline V gene data show CDR1 as SEHNR and CDR2 as FQNEAQ (reference sequence). Between the trimmed V and J ends, which lost 5 bases and 1 base, there was a span of 12 bases. The CDR3 runs to 15 residues. The CDR3 DNA follows: TGTGCCAGCAGCCACCCGACGAGTTCTGGAAACACCATATATTTT. Translation gives CASSHPTSSGNTIYF.

This clonotype has at least ten counts. The V gene is TRBV12-3 or TRBV12-4, the J gene TRBJ2-2, with unresolved D. V lost 5 bases and J lost 4, with 11 bases in between. This CDR3 spans 14 amino acids. The CDR3 coding sequence is TGTGCCAGCAGTCCCTTATCTACCACCGGGGAGCTGTTTTTT. It codes for CASSPLSTTGELFF.

This clonotype was recorded many times. J is TRBJ2-1 and V is TRBV5-6, with a tentative D call TRBD2 (7 bases). This CDR3 contains 14 residues. Trimming left V 1 base short and J 5 bases short, with 10 bases between. Germline V gene lookup returns CDR1 SGHDT and CDR2 YYEEEE. Here the CDR3 DNA reads TGTGCCAGCAGCTTGAGGGGGGGGCACAATGAGCAGTTCTTC. Translated, it gives CASSLRGGHNEQFF.

This clonotype was picked up many times. V is TRBV20-1 and J is TRBJ2-5; D unclear. This CDR3 has 13 amino acids. Trimming pared 5 bases from V and 5 bases from J, leaving 15 bases between. Germline lookup yields CDR1 DFQATT and CDR2 SNEGSKA (reference sequence). The CDR3 DNA reads as TGCAGTGCTCGACCCCGAAATAGCGAGACCCAGTACTTC. This sequence encodes CSARPRNSETQYF.

This clonotype came up a few times. The chain combines TRBV12-5 with TRBJ2-2, with a weak D call TRBD1 (6 bases). V was pared by 3 bases and J by 3 bases, with 17 bases between. This CDR3 region has 17 residues. Germline V lookup: CDR1 LGHNT, CDR2 FRNRAP. The DNA for the CDR3 is TGTGCTAGTGGTTTCCCTTGGGGGCCTGACGACACCGGGGAGCTGTTTTTT. Protein product: CASGFPWGPDDTGELFF. Supplemented by reference TRBV12-5 and TRBJ2-2, the full variable domain reads DARVTQTPRHKVTEMGQEVTMRCQPILGHNTVFWYRQTMMQGLELLAYFRNRAPLDDSGMPKDRFSAEMPDATLATLKIQPSEPRDSAVYFCASGFPWGPDDTGELFFGEGSRLTVL.

This clonotype came up many times. The J gene is TRBJ1-5, the V gene TRBV12-5; D gene ambiguous. This CDR3 is built from 12 residues. The V end lost 6 bases, the J end lost 5 bases, and 8 bases lay between the germline ends. The germline gives CDR1 LGHNT, CDR2 FRNRAP. The CDR3 DNA is TGTGCTAGTGGCCTTCTTTATCAGCCCCAGCATTTT. It translates to CASGLLYQPQHF.

This clonotype was seen many times. This chain links TRBV6-1 with TRBJ1-2, with D possibly matching TRBD1 (6 bases). Between the trimmed V and J ends, which lost 5 bases and 3 bases, there was a span of 13 bases. There are 14 residues in the CDR3. Germline loops: CDR1 MNHNS, CDR2 SASEGT. The CDR3 region is CASSQKEGDYGYTF. For the CDR3, the DNA is TGTGCCAGCAGTCAAAAGGAGGGGGACTATGGCTACACCTTC.

This clonotype was found many times. The chain has TRBV11-2 and TRBJ2-1; 9 nucleotides align to TRBD2. Germline values: CDR1 SGHAT, CDR2 FQNNGV. The CDR3 consists of 16 residues. Trimming at V came to 5 bases and at J to 5 bases, leaving 10 bases not matched to a gene. Here the CDR3 DNA reads TGTGCCAGCAGCATATATAACATAGCGGGGGACAATGAGCAGTTCTTC. It encodes CASSIYNIAGDNEQFF.

This clonotype came up many times. DNA of the CDR3: TGTGCCAGCAGCCGAACTGGGACAGGGGATGAGCAGTTCTTC. Its protein is CASSRTGTGDEQFF. The gene calls are TRBV7-9 and TRBJ2-1; 10 bases align to TRBD1. J lost 8 bases, V lost 5 bases, and 6 bases had no gene match. Germline CDR1 SEHNR, CDR2 FQNEAQ (reference sequence). CDR3 size: 14 residues.

This clonotype was recorded a few times. The chain couples TRBV5-4 to TRBJ2-1, with 8 bases fitting TRBD2. The CDR3 has 14 amino acids. Germline assignment: CDR1 SGHNT and CDR2 YYREEE (reference sequence). The V segment lost 5 bases and the J segment 10 bases; nucleotides outside the gene matches: 11. Written as DNA, the CDR3 is TGTGCCAGCAGGAGACTAGCGCCCCCGGAAGAGCAGTTCTTC. Protein: CASRRLAPPEEQFF.

This clonotype was detected a few times. V gene TRBV7-8 combines with J gene TRBJ1-1; D may be TRBD1 (6 bases). Trimming stripped 5 bases from V and 10 bases from J, with 14 bases between. The germline V gene has CDR1 SGHVS and CDR2 FQNEAQ. CDR3 size: 12 residues. CDR3 residues: CASSPNRERAFF. CDR3 bases: TGTGCCAGCAGCCCGAACAGGGAGCGAGCTTTCTTT.

This clonotype has ten or more counts. V gene TRBV20-1 combines with J gene TRBJ1-2; D is ambiguous. The germline gives CDR1 DFQATT, CDR2 SNEGSKA (reference sequence). With 3 bases removed from V and 2 bases from J, the gap between germline ends came to 10 bases. This CDR3 is built from 13 residues. CDR3 sequence: CSASDFENYGYTF. DNA for the CDR3: TGCAGTGCTAGTGATTTCGAAAACTATGGCTACACCTTC.

This clonotype was counted at least ten times. The V call is TRBV20-1, the J call TRBJ2-5; 8 bases are a match to TRBD1. The CDR3 loop spans 14 amino acids. The J segment lost 4 bases and the V segment lost 2 bases, leaving 6 bases of the junction unmatched. Germline lookup yields CDR1 DFQATT and CDR2 SNEGSKA (reference sequence). In DNA form, the CDR3 reads TGCAGTGCTAGACCTAAACAGGGGGTAGAGACCCAGTACTTC. This encodes CSARPKQGVETQYF.

This clonotype was recorded at least ten times. The chain links TRBV7-2 to TRBJ2-7; D is possibly TRBD1 (5 bases). V shed 1 base and J shed 10 bases, with 8 bases lying between them. CDR1 and CDR2 from the germline V gene are SGHTA and FQGNSA. This CDR3 has 11 amino acids. CDR3 DNA: TGTGCCAGCAGCTTAGGGCAGGGTCAGTACTTC. This encodes CASSLGQGQYF.

This clonotype showed up many times. The V call is TRBV7-2, the J call TRBJ2-7; no reliable D call. Per germline, CDR1 SGHTA and CDR2 FQGNSA. Trimming shortened V by 1 base and J by 3 bases, and 7 bases separated the two germline ends. The CDR3 covers 13 residues. CDR3 in DNA: TGTGCCAGCAGCTTAGGCAGTGTCTACGAGCAGTACTTC. This codes for CASSLGSVYEQYF.

The chain combines TRBV20-1 with TRBJ2-7; 7 bases are shared with TRBD2. Germline values: CDR1 DFQATT, CDR2 SNEGSKA (reference sequence). Trimming removed 3 bases from V and 5 bases from J; junction bases left unmatched: 4. The CDR3 totals 12 residues. The CDR3: CSARPRGDEQYF. CDR3 DNA: TGCAGTGCTAGGCCACGGGGGGACGAGCAGTACTTC.

At least ten counts were recorded for this clonotype. CDR3: CAILGQGENYGYTF. As DNA, the CDR3 is TGTGCCATCTTGGGACAGGGGGAGAACTATGGCTACACCTTC. This chain links TRBV10-3 with TRBJ1-2; 11 bases map to TRBD1. Germline values: CDR1 ENHRY, CDR2 SYGVKD. This CDR3 is 14 amino acids long. V lost 8 bases, J lost 2 bases, and 4 bases stayed unmatched.

The table lists this clonotype with many counts. The chain joins TRBV28 to TRBJ1-4; D is unresolved. Germline V CDR1 and CDR2: MDHEN, SYDVKM. The CDR3 is made up of 15 amino acids. Trimming cost V 3 bases and J 4 bases, with 12 bases left between them. The CDR3 nucleotides are TGTGCCAGCAGTTTCTCGGGAGCCGGTAATGAAAAACTGTTTTTT. Translated, it gives CASSFSGAGNEKLFF.

This clonotype was detected many times. This chain links TRBV27 with TRBJ2-7, with 11 positions matching TRBD2. V dropped 6 bases and J dropped 3; count of bases not matched to a gene: 7. This CDR3 contains 15 residues. Germline V gives CDR1 MNHEY, CDR2 SMNVEV (reference sequence). The CDR3 protein is CASRPTSGRIYEQYF. The CDR3, as DNA: TGTGCCAGCAGGCCCACTAGCGGGAGAATCTACGAGCAGTACTTC.

This clonotype was found many times. The V call is TRBV5-4, the J call TRBJ2-2, with 7 bases lining up with TRBD2. J gave up 1 base and V 4 bases, and 7 bases lay outside the gene matches. This CDR3 is built from 16 residues. CDR1 and CDR2 from the germline V gene are SGHNT and YYREEE (reference sequence). The CDR3 nucleotides are TGTGCCAGCAGCCCCACCGGGACTAAGAACACCGGGGAGCTGTTTTTT. Protein sequence: CASSPTGTKNTGELFF.

The rearrangement links TRBV29-1 to TRBJ2-5, with D tentatively TRBD1 or TRBD2 (5 bases each). The CDR3 is made up of 13 amino acids. Trimming removed 7 bases at V and 4 bases at J, with 16 bases between. Germline V gene sequence: CDR1 SQVTM, CDR2 ANQGSEA. The chain's CDR3 is CSACGDGIETQYF. In nucleotides, the CDR3 is TGCAGCGCCTGTGGGGACGGCATAGAGACCCAGTACTTC.

This chain connects TRBV18 to TRBJ2-1; 7 bases fit TRBD2. Trimming cost V 0 bases and J 10 bases; bases outside gene matches: 3. Germline V gene data show CDR1 as KGHSH and CDR2 as LQKENI. This CDR3 spans 13 amino acids. The CDR3, as DNA: TGTGCCAGCTCACCACCTCAAGCGGGGGAGCAGTTCTTC. Protein: CASSPPQAGEQFF.

At least ten counts were recorded for this clonotype. The V and J genes are TRBV7-9 and TRBJ2-7; 10 bases line up with TRBD2. V lost 5 bases, J lost 5 bases, and 9 bases stayed unmatched. This CDR3 has 15 amino acids. Germline V lookup: CDR1 SEHNR, CDR2 FQNEAQ (reference sequence). Written as DNA, the CDR3 is TGTGCCAGCAGCCCTACAGCGGGAGGGTACCACGAGCAGTACTTC. Translation: CASSPTAGGYHEQYF.